Below, 7 T cell receptor beta chains from the same sample are listed, as sequenced in a study of shared clonotypes between healthy human individuals (dated by TCRdb to 2018 to 2021). Library method: the immunoSEQ multiplex PCR assay. This immuneACCESS table, as held by TCRdb, lists in-frame sequences with V and J called but not all clones. Of the missing ones, under half trace to an unresolved V gene in checked studies; the others have no known cause. A total of millions of clones appear in this sample, about 95% of them only once. The ten largest account for 1.1% of the sample. CD8 naive samples were CD45RO-negative cells positively selected for CCR7, giving a CD45RA+CCR7+ population that excluded TemRA cells. Sequenced sample: naive CD8+ T cells sorted from blood. The cell subset or site label, as the study defines it: CD45RA+CCR7+. These TCRs come from a man in his late teens or twenties in good health.

Comment on this clone: Other DNA sequences within the sample encode an identical CDR3. The CDR3 here is CASSTSGSYNEQFF. For the CDR3, the DNA is TGTGCCAGTAGTACTAGCGGGAGCTACAATGAGCAGTTCTTC. The chain combines TRBV19 with TRBJ2-1, with 10 positions matching TRBD2. From germline, CDR1 is LNHDA and CDR2 SQIVND (reference sequence). V lost 4 bases to trimming and J lost 3 bases; unmatched junction nucleotides: 0. The CDR3 runs 14 residues.

In this sample, this clone turned up once. The J gene is TRBJ1-2, the V gene TRBV6-5; D gene uncertain. The CDR3 sequence is 15 residues long. Trimming took 1 base from V and 4 from J, leaving 13 bases between them. The V gene's germline CDR1 is MNHEY and CDR2 SVGAGI. The CDR3 nucleotides read TGTGCCAGCAGTTACTGGACCTCCGGTGGCTATGGCTACACCTTC. Protein product: CASSYWTSGGYGYTF.

V and J are TRBV4-3 and TRBJ2-7; D call uncertain. Germline loops: CDR1 LGHNA, CDR2 YSLEER. The V end was cut by 0 bases, the J end by 1 base, with 10 bases between. This CDR3 is built from 15 residues. The CDR3 sequence is CASSQDAVGSYEQYF. The CDR3 DNA is TGCGCCAGCAGCCAAGATGCAGTGGGGTCCTACGAGCAGTACTTC.

The rearrangement uses TRBV29-1 and TRBJ2-1; D uncertain. The CDR3 covers 12 residues. From germline, CDR1 is SQVTM and CDR2 ANQGSEA. CDR3 loop: CSGTDPYNEQFF. The CDR3 DNA reads TGCAGTGGAACGGACCCCTACAATGAGCAGTTCTTC.

The chain employs TRBV9 and TRBJ2-1; TRBD2 matches 9 bases. The germline gives CDR1 SGDLS, CDR2 YYNGEE. V lost 1 base to trimming and J lost 6 bases; unmatched junction nucleotides: 5. The CDR3 runs to 15 residues. In nucleotides, the CDR3 is TGTGCCAGCAGCGTATCTAGCGGGGATCGCAATGAGCAGTTCTTC. Protein sequence: CASSVSSGDRNEQFF.

The chain is built from TRBV5-6 and TRBJ1-6; D is perhaps TRBD1 (6 bases). This CDR3 comprises 16 residues. Germline V CDR1 and CDR2: SGHDT, YYEEEE. The ends were cut back, 4 bases at V and 6 bases at J, with 17 bases in the middle. The CDR3 DNA is TGTGCCAGCAGCAACAAACGGACAGTGGCTAATTCACCCCTCCACTTT. Its translation: CASSNKRTVANSPLHF.

This clone was detected only once. The chain links TRBV7-9 to TRBJ2-1, with TRBD2 matching over 12 bases. The CDR3 sequence is 17 residues long. V lost 4 bases to trimming and J lost 3 bases; unmatched junction nucleotides: 7. Germline V gives CDR1 SEHNR, CDR2 FQNEAQ (reference sequence). For the CDR3, the DNA is TGTGCCAGCAGCTCCCTCGGACTAGCGGGAAACTACAATGAGCAGTTCTTC. This encodes CASSSLGLAGNYNEQFF.